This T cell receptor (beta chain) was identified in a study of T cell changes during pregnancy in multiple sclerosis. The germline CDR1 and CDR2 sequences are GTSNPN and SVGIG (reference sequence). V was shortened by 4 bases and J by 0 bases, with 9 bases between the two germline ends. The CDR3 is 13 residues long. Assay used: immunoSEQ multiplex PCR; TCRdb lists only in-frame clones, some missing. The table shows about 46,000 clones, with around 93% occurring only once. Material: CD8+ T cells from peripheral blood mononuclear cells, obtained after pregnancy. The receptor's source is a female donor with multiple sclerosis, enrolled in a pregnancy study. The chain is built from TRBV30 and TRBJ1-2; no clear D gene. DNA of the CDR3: TGTGCCTGGAATGACGGAGCTAACTATGGCTACACCTTC. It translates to CAWNDGANYGYTF. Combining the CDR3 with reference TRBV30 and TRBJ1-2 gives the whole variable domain SQTIHQWPATLVQPVGSPLSLECTVEGTSNPNLYWYRQAAGRGLQLLFYSVGIGQISSEVPQNLSASRPQDRQFILSSKKLLLSDSGFYLCAWNDGANYGYTFGSGTRLTVV.